This T cell receptor (beta chain) was sequenced during a study of T cell changes during pregnancy in multiple sclerosis. The assay was immunoSEQ multiplex PCR, and TCRdb's table has in-frame clones only and misses some. This sample carries 38,000 or so clones, roughly nine tenths of them seen once, and the ten largest clones take over 0.95%. CDR1 SNHLY and CDR2 FYNNEI come from the germline V gene. Losses at the gene ends were 5 bases for V and 8 bases for J; bases not matched to a gene: 5. This CDR3 is built from 14 residues. This TCR came from a female donor with multiple sclerosis, enrolled in a pregnancy study. V is TRBV2 and J is TRBJ2-1; 11 bases are a match to TRBD2. The sequenced sample was peripheral blood, obtained before pregnancy. The CDR3 is CASSLTSGSDEQFF. CDR3 in DNA: TGTGCCAGCAGTTTAACTAGCGGGAGTGATGAGCAGTTCTTC.